These 14 T cell receptor beta chains share one sample of origin, sequenced in a study of blood T cells in healthy people across ages. Primed by a sample-barcoded 5' primer and a J-beta primer mix, a second PCR proceeded for 7 to 11 cycles. TCRdb analysed the 5' RACE reads with MiXCR anew, one entry per CDR3 protein. This sample carries about 940,000 distinct CDR3 sequences, roughly 52% of them seen once, and the ten largest clones take around 15%. Material: blood. These TCRs come from a man aged 25-45 years in good health.

A few counts support this clonotype. The chain is built from TRBV4-3 and TRBJ2-1; D is perhaps TRBD1 (6 bases). Germline V gene lookup returns CDR1 LGHNA and CDR2 YSLEER. The CDR3 covers 18 residues. Trimming took 0 bases from V and 4 from J, leaving 19 bases between them. The CDR3 DNA reads as TGCGCCAGCAGCCAAGAGCGGCCTCCGAGGGGGATATACAATGAGCAGTTCTTC. This gives the protein CASSQERPPRGIYNEQFF.

V gene TRBV12-3 or TRBV12-4 combines with J gene TRBJ2-2; 11 nucleotides match TRBD2. This CDR3 is built from 15 residues. The ends lost 5 bases at V and 5 bases at J; junction bases unmatched: 4. The CDR3 spells CASSISGGATGELFF. The CDR3 coding sequence is TGTGCCAGCAGTATTAGCGGGGGGGCTACCGGGGAGCTGTTTTTT.

The chain links TRBV4-2 to TRBJ2-1; a weak D match, TRBD2 (6 bases). Trimming took 4 bases from V and 10 from J, leaving 23 bases between them. Germline V gene lookup returns CDR1 LGHNA and CDR2 YNFKEQ. The CDR3 length is 16 residues. The CDR3 nucleotides read TGTGCCAGCAGCCCGACCACCGAGGTAGCGGAATTAGAGCAGTTCTTC. Translated: CASSPTTEVAELEQFF.

V and J are TRBV11-3 and TRBJ2-6; D gene ambiguous. In germline, CDR1 is SGHNT, CDR2 YENEEA. Deletions cut 10 bases from V and 8 bases from J, with 9 bases between. The CDR3 length is 11 residues. The CDR3 DNA reads TGTGCCAACACCGAGACCAACGTCCTGACTTTC. Protein: CANTETNVLTF.

The gene calls are TRBV7-2 and TRBJ2-1; the match to TRBD2 covers 12 bases. Germline V gene sequence: CDR1 SGHTA, CDR2 FQGNSA. This CDR3 region has 16 residues. J lost 3 bases, V lost 4 bases, and 4 bases had no gene match. CDR3 residues: CASSSPLAGGYNEQFF. The CDR3 coding sequence is TGTGCCAGCAGCTCCCCACTAGCGGGGGGCTACAATGAGCAGTTCTTC.

Worth noting for this clonotype: A read error is possible here, since a much larger clone lies one base away. Given the absence of the conserved phenylalanine or tryptophan at the CDR3 end, a read error is likely. This chain connects TRBV10-3 to TRBJ1-1; D ambiguous. Between the trimmed V and J ends, which lost 2 bases and 10 bases, there was a span of 8 bases. Germline V gives CDR1 ENHRY, CDR2 SYGVKD. The CDR3 sequence is 11 residues long. CDR3 nucleotide sequence: TGTGCCATCAGTGAGCAACGGGGAGCTTTCTTA. Residues: CAISEQRGAFL.

The chain carries TRBV20-1 and TRBJ2-5; 9 bases match TRBD2. V was clipped by 5 bases and J by 5 bases; unmatched bases: 9. CDR1 DFQATT and CDR2 SNEGSKA come from the germline V gene (reference sequence). This CDR3 is built from 14 residues. In DNA form, the CDR3 reads TGCAGTGCTCCAACGGGGACTAGCCGCGAGACCCAGTACTTC. Protein sequence: CSAPTGTSRETQYF.

The CDR3 bases are TGTGCCATCAGTTTGCGGACTAGGACGTCCCAAGAGACCCAGTACTTC. Translating it yields CAISLRTRTSQETQYF. This sequence joins TRBV10-3 and TRBJ2-5, with 7 nucleotides matching TRBD2. V shed 5 bases, J shed 1 base, and the junction held 10 bases outside the gene matches. This CDR3 has 16 residues. Germline CDR1 and CDR2: ENHRY and SYGVKD.

This sequence joins TRBV11-2 and TRBJ2-3; D is perhaps TRBD1 (6 bases). The CDR3 contains 17 residues. Per the germline V gene, CDR1 is SGHAT and CDR2 is FQNNGV. Trimming cost V 1 base and J 2 bases, with 16 bases left between them. The CDR3 is CASSLVAQGDFTDTQYF. DNA for the CDR3: TGTGCCAGCAGCTTAGTAGCACAGGGCGATTTCACAGATACGCAGTATTTT.

Only one count was recorded for this clonotype. The gene calls are TRBV7-2 and TRBJ2-3; weak D call: TRBD1 (6 bases). Germline V gene lookup returns CDR1 SGHTA and CDR2 FQGNSA. This CDR3 contains 15 residues. Trimming removed 2 bases at V and 1 base at J, with 10 bases between. The CDR3 nucleotides read TGTGCCAGCAGCTTAATTGGACAGCGCACAGATACGCAGTATTTT. This encodes CASSLIGQRTDTQYF.

The sample holds a few counts of this clonotype. The genes are TRBV4-2 and TRBJ2-7; 8 positions match TRBD1. This CDR3 spans 17 amino acids. With V trimmed by 0 bases and J by 4 bases, 11 bases remained unmatched. The germline V gene has CDR1 LGHNA and CDR2 YNFKEQ. Here the CDR3 reads CASSQDVGQAVGYEQYF. The CDR3 nucleotides are TGTGCCAGCAGCCAAGATGTGGGACAGGCCGTCGGGTACGAGCAGTACTTC.

This clonotype turned up a few times. The chain uses TRBV20-1 and TRBJ1-4, with TRBD1 matching over 7 bases. J gave up 8 bases and V 0 bases, and 6 bases lay outside the gene matches. Germline-derived CDR1 and CDR2 are DFQATT and SNEGSKA (reference sequence). The CDR3 spans 14 residues. The CDR3 protein is CSARDVQGREKLFF. In DNA form, the CDR3 reads TGCAGTGCTAGAGATGTACAGGGGAGGGAAAAACTGTTTTTT.

The chain links TRBV30 to TRBJ1-2; TRBD1 matches 10 bases. The trim removed 1 base at V and 8 bases at J, leaving 7 bases unmatched. CDR1 and CDR2 from the germline V gene are GTSNPN and SVGIG (reference sequence). The CDR3 totals 14 residues. The CDR3: CAWSGDRGQGGYTF. The CDR3 nucleotides are TGTGCCTGGAGTGGAGACAGGGGGCAAGGGGGCTACACCTTC. Complete variable domain (other parts from reference TRBV30 and TRBJ1-2): SQTIHQWPATLVQPVGSPLSLECTVEGTSNPNLYWYRQAAGRGLQLLFYSVGIGQISSEVPQNLSASRPQDRQFILSSKKLLLSDSGFYLCAWSGDRGQGGYTFGSGTRLTVV.

Concerning this clonotype itself: Just one base apart from a much larger clone, this may be a read error. This chain connects TRBV4-2 to TRBJ2-7, with a possible D match to TRBD1 (5 bases). Germline assignment: CDR1 LGHNA and CDR2 YNFKEQ. V was clipped by 4 bases and J by 1 base, with 17 bases between them. The CDR3 length is 16 residues. This CDR3 is CASSPPTAIVSYEQYF. CDR3 bases: TGTGCCAGCAGCCCCCCGACAGCCATCGTTTCCTACGAGCAGTACTTC.